This T cell receptor beta chain comes out of a study of cytomegalovirus exposure and HLA in healthy donors. The primer mix had 60 Vbeta and 13 Jbeta primers. TCRdb keeps only in-frame clones here, not all; method: immunoSEQ multiplex PCR. The data show around 130,000 clones, approximately 78% seen once. This clone has just one count. Its antigen is not known. Whole-study findings and limits: There were reportedly fewer N-insertions in an Asian-associated ancestry cluster than the approximately 640-donor mean, in a later analysis. There were approximately 150 TCR beta chains listed as cytomegalovirus-associated.

Germline values: CDR1 MRHNA, CDR2 SNTAGT. The CDR3 runs to 17 residues. V lost 3 bases, J lost 6 bases, and 11 bases stayed unmatched. Input material: PBMCs. The gene calls are TRBV6-4 and TRBJ2-2; 9 positions agree with TRBD2. This TCR was sampled from a woman aged 40 to 50 in good health and CMV-seropositive. In nucleotides, the CDR3 is TGTGCCAGCAGTGAAGCACCGGGACTAGCTAGGGCCGGGGAGCTGTTTTTT. Encoded protein: CASSEAPGLARAGELFF.